This T cell receptor (beta chain) was recorded in a study of patients and donors after allogeneic stem cell transplantation. This clonotype was detected ten times or more. TCRdb redid the calling of the RT-PCR reads with MiXCR, one entry per CDR3 protein. The table shows 15,000 to 20,000 distinct CDR3 sequences, with 4.5% to 6% occurring only once. V lost 6 bases and J lost 12; bases outside the gene matches: 12. CDR3 length: 16 residues. Germline V gene lookup returns CDR1 MNHEY and CDR2 SMNVEV (reference sequence). The receptor's source is a human donor who was either an allogeneic HSCT recipient or a stem cell or donor lymphocyte infusion donor (not recorded which). It is not recorded whose cells these are; they may come from a transplant donor. J is TRBJ2-1 and V is TRBV27, with 15 bases lining up with TRBD2. Sequenced sample: blood, either unsorted or a sorted T cell fraction (not recorded which). The CDR3 DNA sequence: TGTGCCAGCAGGAGGACTAGCGGGGGGGACTCTCTCGTGCAGTTCTTC. Translating it yields CASRRTSGGDSLVQFF.